One and the same sample provided the 30 T cell receptor beta chains below, sequenced in a study of early T cells in non-severe SARS-CoV-2 infection. TCRdb reprocessed the 5' RACE reads with MiXCR, giving one entry per CDR3 protein. The repertoire includes approximately 81,000 distinct CDR3 sequences, 13% of them detected once, and 6% sits in the top ten. The specimen sequenced was whole blood. These receptors came from an adult who was a healthcare worker with PCR-confirmed SARS-CoV-2 infection or an uninfected control (not recorded which).

In its sample, this clonotype was seen a few times. The chain couples TRBV11-2 to TRBJ1-6; 7 nucleotides agree with TRBD1. Trimming removed 1 base from V and 6 bases from J; junction bases left unmatched: 3. CDR3 size: 15 residues. Germline V CDR1 and CDR2: SGHAT, FQNNGV. The CDR3 is CASSLGGQLNSPLHF. DNA for the CDR3: TGTGCCAGCAGCTTAGGGGGACAGCTTAATTCACCCCTCCACTTT.

The J gene is TRBJ1-1, the V gene TRBV27; the D is unclear. V dropped 8 bases and J dropped 1 base, with 8 bases sitting between them. The CDR3 length is 12 residues. Germline V gene lookup returns CDR1 MNHEY and CDR2 SMNVEV (reference sequence). CDR3: CASLSGNTEAFF. CDR3 DNA: TGTGCCAGCCTATCGGGGAACACTGAAGCTTTCTTT.

The J gene is TRBJ2-2, the V gene TRBV24-1, with D possibly TRBD1 on 5 matching bases. Trimming left V 9 bases short and J 2 bases short, with 12 bases between. CDR1 is KGHDR, CDR2 SFDVKD, per germline. CDR3 size: 14 residues. The CDR3 sequence: CATRNQGNTGELFF. CDR3 nucleotides: TGTGCCACCCGGAACCAGGGTAACACCGGGGAGCTGTTTTTT.

The V gene is TRBV7-6, the J gene TRBJ1-1; D may be TRBD1 (5 bases). This CDR3 contains 15 residues. Between the trimmed V and J ends, which lost 4 bases and 1 base, there was a span of 13 bases. In germline, CDR1 is SGHVS, CDR2 FNYEAQ. The CDR3 here is CASSSNADTNTEAFF. The CDR3 region has the DNA TGTGCCAGCAGCTCAAACGCGGACACGAACACTGAAGCTTTCTTT.

This chain connects TRBV29-1 to TRBJ2-7; TRBD1 might be the D (6 bases). The CDR3 has 13 amino acids. Germline V gene sequence: CDR1 SQVTM, CDR2 ANQGSEA. Trimming removed 4 bases from V and 4 bases from J, with 14 bases in between. As DNA, the CDR3 is TGCAGCGTTGTCCCAACAGGGATTTACGAGCAGTACTTC. Amino acid sequence: CSVVPTGIYEQYF.

This clonotype occurred many times. DNA of the CDR3: TGTGCCAGCAGCCGACGGGGGGACAGAGGGTTTGAGGAGCTGTTTTTT. Protein sequence: CASSRRGDRGFEELFF. V usage is TRBV11-3 and J usage is TRBJ2-2; D might be TRBD1 or TRBD2, each matching 7 bases. The CDR3 loop spans 16 amino acids. CDR1 is SGHNT and CDR2 is YENEEA in the germline V gene. V was trimmed by 5 bases and J by 10 bases, leaving 23 bases between them.

This clonotype has a count of ten or more. V usage is TRBV7-6 and J usage is TRBJ2-3; 9 positions match TRBD2. The CDR3 consists of 16 residues. The V gene's germline CDR1 is SGHVS and CDR2 FNYEAQ. V trimming: 7 bases; J trimming: 2 bases; junction bases outside the gene matches: 10. The CDR3 nucleotides are TGTGCCAGCACCTCAATAGCGGGGGCCTTCACAGATACGCAGTATTTT. Protein: CASTSIAGAFTDTQYF.

The chain joins TRBV20-1 to TRBJ1-1, with 8 bases lining up with TRBD1. The CDR3 covers 14 residues. V shed 1 base and J 4 bases; nucleotides not matched to a gene: 5. Germline V lookup: CDR1 DFQATT, CDR2 SNEGSKA (reference sequence). CDR3 in DNA: TGCAGTGCTAGAGTTCAAGGGACAGGCACTGAAGCTTTCTTT. It yields the protein CSARVQGTGTEAFF.

This chain connects TRBV5-1 to TRBJ1-3; the D is unclear. The V and J ends lost 0 bases and 0 bases respectively, with 7 bases between them. Germline CDR1 SGHRS, CDR2 YFSETQ. The CDR3 contains 15 residues. In nucleotides, the CDR3 is TGCGCCAGCAGCTTGGCGACATCCTCTGGAAACACCATATATTTT. The encoded protein is CASSLATSSGNTIYF.

The sample holds many counts of this clonotype. The rearrangement uses TRBV7-2 and TRBJ1-1; D is undetermined. V gave up 6 bases and J gave up 5 bases, with 19 bases separating them. The germline CDR1 and CDR2 sequences are SGHTA and FQGNSA. CDR3 size: 15 residues. The CDR3 sequence is CASRLVAAGGTEAFF. The CDR3 bases are TGTGCCAGCAGGTTGGTCGCTGCGGGCGGGACTGAAGCTTTCTTT.

The chain carries TRBV27 and TRBJ2-3, with D uncertain. CDR3 size: 12 residues. Germline loops: CDR1 MNHEY, CDR2 SMNVEV (reference sequence). V was shortened by 6 bases and J by 2 bases, with 6 bases between the two germline ends. This CDR3 is CASRQYTDTQYF. In nucleotides, the CDR3 is TGTGCCAGCAGGCAGTACACAGATACGCAGTATTTT.

J is TRBJ2-7 and V is TRBV20-1; the D gene could be TRBD1 or TRBD2 (5 bases each). The CDR3 is 14 amino acids. Germline CDR1 DFQATT, CDR2 SNEGSKA (reference sequence). V dropped 0 bases and J dropped 5 bases, with 14 bases sitting between them. CDR3 coding DNA: TGCAGTGCTAGAGATCGTGGGGGAGAGAACGAGCAGTACTTC. This gives the protein CSARDRGGENEQYF.

The chain joins TRBV12-3 or TRBV12-4 to TRBJ2-1; TRBD1 agrees at 11 bases. This CDR3 has 16 residues. Trimming cost V 10 bases and J 0 bases; bases outside gene matches: 8. The CDR3 nucleotides are TGTGCCAACAGGCCCGGGACAGGGGGCTCCTACAATGAGCAGTTCTTC. Translating it yields CANRPGTGGSYNEQFF.

The chain is built from TRBV5-1 and TRBJ2-2; D gene unclear. CDR1 SGHRS and CDR2 YFSETQ come from the germline V gene. Deletions cut 3 bases from V and 5 bases from J, with 5 bases between. The length of the CDR3 is 12 residues. The DNA of the CDR3 is TGCGCCAGCAGCTCCGCTACCGGGGAGCTGTTTTTT. It translates to CASSSATGELFF.

This clonotype was observed at least ten times. The chain recombines TRBV5-1 with TRBJ2-3, with 12 bases that match TRBD2. This CDR3 region has 17 residues. Germline CDR1 is SGHRS and CDR2 is YFSETQ. The V segment lost 0 bases and the J segment 3 bases; nucleotides outside the gene matches: 5. CDR3 coding DNA: TGCGCCAGCAGCTTGGAGCCTAGCGGGAGGGGTACAGATACGCAGTATTTT. It is translated as CASSLEPSGRGTDTQYF.

The chain uses TRBV4-1 and TRBJ1-5; D gene unclear. Trimming left V 2 bases short and J 6 bases short, with 11 bases between. Germline CDR1 is MGHRA and CDR2 is YSYEKL. The CDR3 totals 14 residues. The CDR3 sequence: CASSQPGRGQPQHF. CDR3 bases: TGCGCCAGCAGCCAACCTGGAAGAGGTCAGCCCCAGCATTTT.

This clonotype was counted a few times. J is TRBJ2-3 and V is TRBV10-2, with D perhaps TRBD2 (6 bases). Germline V CDR1 and CDR2: WSHSY, SAAADI. V was cut by 0 bases and J by 10 bases, with 17 bases left in between. The CDR3 runs 15 residues. The CDR3 sequence: CASSESGLAGRAQYF. DNA for the CDR3: TGCGCCAGCAGTGAGTCGGGACTCGCGGGTCGGGCGCAGTATTTT.

Only a few counts were recorded for this clonotype. J is TRBJ2-6 and V is TRBV5-8, with a possible D match to TRBD1 (6 bases). The CDR3 sequence is 15 residues long. CDR1 is SGHTS, CDR2 YDEGEE, per germline. V dropped 0 bases and J dropped 4 bases, with 8 bases sitting between them. For the CDR3, the DNA is TGTGCCAGCAGCTTGGACAGGGCCGGGGCCAACGTCCTGACTTTC. It is translated as CASSLDRAGANVLTF.

This clonotype has ten or more counts. This rearrangement joins TRBV7-2 to TRBJ1-5; D remains unclear. CDR1 and CDR2 (germline): SGHTA, FQGNSA. Trimming took 2 bases from V and 5 from J, leaving 7 bases between them. The CDR3 runs to 13 residues. CDR3 bases: TGTGCCAGCAGCTTAACGGGCGATCAGCCCCAGCATTTT. It specifies CASSLTGDQPQHF.

This clonotype was detected ten times or more. DNA of the CDR3: TGTGCCAGCAGTTCCCTTAGCGGGAGTCGATTCTATGAGCAGTTCTTC. Protein product: CASSSLSGSRFYEQFF. The V and J genes are TRBV28 and TRBJ2-1; 9 nucleotides align to TRBD2. Per the germline V gene, CDR1 is MDHEN and CDR2 is SYDVKM. CDR3 length: 16 residues. J was trimmed by 8 bases and V by 4 bases; bases with no gene match: 12. The full variable domain, rest sourced from reference TRBV28 and TRBJ2-1, is DVKVTQSSRYLVKRTGEKVFLECVQDMDHENMFWYRQDPGLGLRLIYFSYDVKMKEKGDIPEGYSVSREKKERFSLILESASTNQTSMYLCASSSLSGSRFYEQFFGPGTRLTVL.

The chain combines TRBV9 with TRBJ1-1; perhaps TRBD1 as D (6 bases). CDR1 is SGDLS and CDR2 is YYNGEE in the germline V gene. The CDR3 totals 14 residues. The V end was cut by 0 bases, the J end by 4 bases, with 10 bases between. CDR3 loop: CASSVAGATTEAFF. In DNA, the CDR3 is TGTGCCAGCAGCGTAGCAGGGGCCACCACTGAAGCTTTCTTT.

The V call is TRBV12-3 or TRBV12-4, the J call TRBJ2-7; TRBD1 matches at 11 bases. The CDR3 consists of 15 residues. V trimming: 3 bases; J trimming: 5 bases; junction bases outside the gene matches: 6. The CDR3 sequence: CASSFPGTGGNEQYF. The CDR3 DNA reads TGTGCCAGCAGTTTTCCCGGGACAGGGGGAAACGAGCAGTACTTC.

CDR3 coding DNA: TGTGCCAGCAGCTCCCTAGGGCGCGACACTGAAGCTTTCTTT. Translating gives CASSSLGRDTEAFF. V and J are TRBV7-3 and TRBJ1-1; D not resolved. Looked up from germline, CDR1 is SGHTA and CDR2 is FQGTGA. Deletions cut 4 bases from V and 3 bases from J, with 12 bases between. This CDR3 has 14 residues.

The table lists this clonotype with many counts. The chain recombines TRBV19 with TRBJ2-5; 15 nucleotides line up with TRBD2. The CDR3 has 19 amino acids. Germline CDR1 is LNHDA and CDR2 is SQIVND (reference sequence). J lost 6 bases, V lost 2 bases, and 13 bases had no gene match. The CDR3 is CASSINSWSGTSGRKTQYF. The CDR3 coding sequence is TGTGCCAGTAGTATAAATTCGTGGTCGGGGACTAGCGGGAGGAAGACCCAGTACTTC.

The sample holds many counts of this clonotype. The J gene is TRBJ2-3, the V gene TRBV9; D may correspond to TRBD1 or TRBD2 (5 bases each). Per germline, CDR1 SGDLS and CDR2 YYNGEE. This CDR3 comprises 13 residues. With 2 bases removed from V and 4 bases from J, the gap between germline ends came to 8 bases. The CDR3 nucleotides are TGTGCCAGCAGCGTCGGGGCTCCAGATACGCAGTATTTT. The encoded protein is CASSVGAPDTQYF.

This clonotype was seen many times. The genes are TRBV12-5 and TRBJ1-2; the match to TRBD1 covers 7 bases. After removal of 5 bases from V and 3 bases from J, the junction contained 3 bases not matched to a gene. CDR1 and CDR2 (germline): LGHNT, FRNRAP. The CDR3 length is 13 residues. The CDR3 nucleotides read TGTGCTAGTGGTCCCAGGGGGGACTATGGCTACACCTTC. Protein: CASGPRGDYGYTF.

There are a few counts of this clonotype. This chain connects TRBV7-9 to TRBJ1-1; tentative D call: TRBD1 (6 bases). Germline CDR1 and CDR2: SEHNR and FQNEAQ (reference sequence). The CDR3 sequence is 13 residues long. The V end lost 5 bases, the J end lost 5 bases, and 12 bases lay between the germline ends. The CDR3 nucleotides are TGTGCCAGCAGCATCTTCAGGGGAACTGAAGCTTTCTTT. Encoded protein: CASSIFRGTEAFF.

The chain employs TRBV20-1 and TRBJ2-3; 8 nucleotides line up with TRBD2. After removal of 3 bases from V and 2 bases from J, the junction contained 7 bases not matched to a gene. The CDR3 loop spans 15 amino acids. Looked up from germline, CDR1 is DFQATT and CDR2 is SNEGSKA (reference sequence). CDR3 nucleotides: TGCAGTGCTAGGCGGGGGGAGACAACCACAGATACGCAGTATTTT. Protein product: CSARRGETTTDTQYF.

This clonotype was counted many times. The junction does not match germline at one end; this may be a read error. The chain joins TRBV5-1 to TRBJ2-3, with no clear D. The V gene's germline CDR1 is SGHRS and CDR2 YFSETQ. This CDR3 has 13 residues. For the CDR3, the DNA is TGTGCCAGCAGCTTGGGGAGCACAGATACGCAGTATTTT. Translated: CASSLGSTDTQYF.

This clonotype was observed a few times. The CDR3 sequence: CSAGEGSGANVLTF. In DNA form, the CDR3 reads TGCAGTGCGGGAGAGGGCTCTGGGGCCAACGTCCTGACTTTC. The chain carries TRBV20-1 and TRBJ2-6; perhaps TRBD2 as D (5 bases). This CDR3 region has 14 residues. V lost 6 bases, J lost 0 bases, and 9 bases lay in between. Germline V CDR1 and CDR2: DFQATT, SNEGSKA (reference sequence).